One sample yielded the 27 T cell receptor beta chains listed below, sequenced in a study of T cell changes during pregnancy in multiple sclerosis. Using immunoSEQ multiplex PCR, the repertoire was profiled, and TCRdb retains in-frame clones only, with some absent. The table shows fewer than 60,000 clones, with roughly 95% occurring only once. The material was CD4+ T cells from peripheral blood mononuclear cells, obtained in the third trimester of pregnancy. The receptors shown here come from a female donor with multiple sclerosis, enrolled in a pregnancy study.

This chain uses TRBV5-4 with TRBJ1-2; 7 bases fit TRBD1. The V and J ends lost 4 bases and 6 bases, in that order; junction bases with no gene match: 6. Germline V gives CDR1 SGHNT, CDR2 YYREEE (reference sequence). This CDR3 spans 13 amino acids. The CDR3 reads CASSTEGGDGYTF. Here the CDR3 DNA reads TGTGCCAGCAGCACAGAAGGGGGCGATGGCTACACCTTC.

This sequence joins TRBV7-9 and TRBJ1-2; TRBD1 agrees at 9 bases. V was pared by 5 bases and J by 4 bases, with 17 bases of the junction left unmatched. CDR1 SEHNR and CDR2 FQNEAQ come from the germline V gene (reference sequence). The CDR3 spans 18 residues. CDR3 sequence (DNA): TGTGCCAGCAGCCCCCGTTCTGAACCGGACAGGGGCCTCTATGGCTACACCTTC. Residues: CASSPRSEPDRGLYGYTF.

The rearrangement links TRBV2 to TRBJ2-3; 8 nucleotides agree with TRBD1. The CDR3 length is 15 residues. V gave up 4 bases and J gave up 1 base; unmatched junction bases: 4. Germline V gene lookup returns CDR1 SNHLY and CDR2 FYNNEI. The CDR3 here is CASSAGGTGTDTQYF. CDR3 DNA sequence: TGTGCCAGCAGTGCAGGGGGCACTGGCACAGATACGCAGTATTTT.

V is TRBV18 and J is TRBJ2-3; perhaps TRBD1 as D (5 bases). The length of the CDR3 is 17 residues. The V end was cut by 0 bases, the J end by 2 bases, with 15 bases between. Germline CDR1 KGHSH, CDR2 LQKENI. In DNA, the CDR3 is TGTGCCAGCTCACCACCCAGCCCGCAGGGTGACACAGATACGCAGTATTTT. Protein product: CASSPPSPQGDTDTQYF.

The J gene is TRBJ2-2, the V gene TRBV19; D gene ambiguous. The germline gives CDR1 LNHDA, CDR2 SQIVND (reference sequence). V lost 0 bases, J lost 0 bases, and 11 bases lay in between. The CDR3 covers 17 residues. The CDR3 DNA sequence: TGTGCCAGTAGTATAGAGAGTGCCACAGCGAACACCGGGGAGCTGTTTTTT. This gives the protein CASSIESATANTGELFF. Based on the CDR3 plus reference TRBV19 and TRBJ2-2, the full variable domain is DGGITQSPKYLFRKEGQNVTLSCEQNLNHDAMYWYRQDPGQGLRLIYYSQIVNDFQKGDIAEGYSVSREKKESFPLTVTSAQKNPTAFYLCASSIESATANTGELFFGEGSRLTVL.

The chain is built from TRBV5-1 and TRBJ1-1; no clear D. V gave up 4 bases and J gave up 0 bases, with 13 bases separating them. The CDR3 spans 15 residues. CDR1 SGHRS and CDR2 YFSETQ come from the germline V gene. The CDR3 region is CASSGGRTMNTEAFF. CDR3 coding DNA: TGCGCCAGCAGCGGAGGACGGACCATGAACACTGAAGCTTTCTTT.

The chain uses TRBV7-3 and TRBJ2-5; D not certain. Germline loops: CDR1 SGHTA, CDR2 FQGTGA. The CDR3 has 13 residues. Trimming took 2 bases from V and 4 from J, leaving 8 bases between them. This CDR3 is CASSLLFGETQYF. The CDR3 DNA reads as TGTGCCAGCAGCTTACTTTTCGGAGAGACCCAGTACTTC.

This clone was seen once. V is TRBV29-1 and J is TRBJ2-2, with 8 positions matching TRBD2. V shed 6 bases, J shed 6 bases, and the junction held 9 bases outside the gene matches. This CDR3 is 14 amino acids long. The germline V gene has CDR1 SQVTM and CDR2 ANQGSEA. CDR3 sequence (DNA): TGCAGCGTCCGACCCGGGGGGGGCTCCGGGGAGCTGTTTTTT. Its translation: CSVRPGGGSGELFF.

The CDR3 is CASSLLTTSSGQPQHF. The CDR3 nucleotides read TGTGCCAGTAGTCTTCTAACGACGAGCTCCGGGCAGCCCCAGCATTTT. The chain is built from TRBV19 and TRBJ1-5, with D unresolved. CDR3 length equals 16 residues. The germline gives CDR1 LNHDA, CDR2 SQIVND (reference sequence). Trimming shortened V by 5 bases and J by 7 bases, and 21 bases separated the two germline ends. The whole variable domain, filled in from reference TRBV19 and TRBJ1-5, reads DGGITQSPKYLFRKEGQNVTLSCEQNLNHDAMYWYRQDPGQGLRLIYYSQIVNDFQKGDIAEGYSVSREKKESFPLTVTSAQKNPTAFYLCASSLLTTSSGQPQHFGDGTRLSIL.

V and J are TRBV6-1 and TRBJ2-3, with no clear D. The CDR3 totals 12 residues. Germline CDR1 reads MNHNS; CDR2 reads SASEGT. Trimming stripped 6 bases from V and 9 bases from J, with 13 bases between. CDR3 sequence: CASRAPLLTQYF. The CDR3 DNA reads as TGTGCCAGCAGAGCCCCCCTATTGACGCAGTATTTT.

The gene calls are TRBV9 and TRBJ1-2; 8 bases match TRBD1. V lost 1 base and J lost 4; bases outside the gene matches: 9. CDR1 is SGDLS, CDR2 YYNGEE, per germline. CDR3 size: 16 residues. The CDR3 loop reads CASSVTPTGGLYGYTF. The CDR3 DNA is TGTGCCAGCAGCGTAACCCCTACAGGGGGGCTCTATGGCTACACCTTC. Full variable domain (missing parts from reference TRBV9 and TRBJ1-2): DSGVTQTPKHLITATGQRVTLRCSPRSGDLSVYWYQQSLDQGLQFLIQYYNGEERAKGNILERFSAQQFPDLHSELNLSSLELGDSALYFCASSVTPTGGLYGYTFGSGTRLTVV.

The chain carries TRBV19 and TRBJ1-1; a weak D match, TRBD1 (5 bases). V was pared by 3 bases and J by 9 bases, with 8 bases between. This CDR3 comprises 11 residues. CDR1 LNHDA and CDR2 SQIVND come from the germline V gene (reference sequence). CDR3 nucleotide sequence: TGTGCCAGTAGTATGGGGGGGAAAGCTTTCTTT. Protein: CASSMGGKAFF.

The chain uses TRBV4-3 and TRBJ2-3; a weak D match, TRBD2 (5 bases). Germline V gene data show CDR1 as LGHNA and CDR2 as YSLEER. Trimming removed 1 base from V and 0 bases from J, with 5 bases in between. The CDR3 is 14 residues long. The CDR3 is CASSQGTSTDTQYF. In nucleotides, the CDR3 is TGCGCCAGCAGCCAAGGGACTAGCACAGATACGCAGTATTTT.

The chain's CDR3 is CASSYRGLAGSTGELFF. As DNA, the CDR3 is TGTGCCAGCAGCTACCGGGGCCTAGCGGGATCCACCGGGGAGCTGTTTTTT. V gene TRBV7-2 combines with J gene TRBJ2-2, with 9 nucleotides matching TRBD2. This CDR3 has 17 residues. V was clipped by 4 bases and J by 4 bases; unmatched bases: 10. Germline V gives CDR1 SGHTA, CDR2 FQGNSA. Drawing the rest from reference TRBV7-2 and TRBJ2-2, the complete variable domain is GAGVSQSPSNKVTEKGKDVELRCDPISGHTALYWYRQSLGQGLEFLIYFQGNSAPDKSGLPSDRFSAERTGGSVSTLTIQRTQQEDSAVYLCASSYRGLAGSTGELFFGEGSRLTVL.

This chain connects TRBV5-4 to TRBJ2-2; D perhaps matches TRBD2 (6 bases). This CDR3 has 15 residues. Germline values: CDR1 SGHNT, CDR2 YYREEE (reference sequence). Trimming pared 4 bases from V and 1 base from J, leaving 11 bases between. CDR3 residues: CASSPRGKNTGELFF. The CDR3 DNA reads as TGTGCCAGCAGCCCTCGGGGGAAGAACACCGGGGAGCTGTTTTTT.

This clone is a singleton in its sample. The chain carries TRBV7-8 and TRBJ2-2; 11 positions agree with TRBD1. The germline V gene encodes CDR1 SGHVS and CDR2 FQNEAQ. Unmatched junction bases numbered 7, after V lost 5 bases and J lost 5 bases. This CDR3 region has 16 residues. In DNA form, the CDR3 reads TGTGCCAGCAGCGCCCCCCGGGACAGGGGGACCGGGGAGCTGTTTTTT. Translation: CASSAPRDRGTGELFF.

The V call is TRBV7-9, the J call TRBJ1-2; 9 nucleotides align to TRBD1. With 5 bases clipped from V and 11 bases from J, the junction kept 6 bases outside the gene matches. The CDR3 totals 12 residues. CDR1 and CDR2 (germline): SEHNR, FQNEAQ (reference sequence). The DNA of the CDR3 is TGTGCCAGCAGCCAAGGACAGGGGAGATACACCTTC. As protein: CASSQGQGRYTF.

As for this clone: Different DNA sequences within this sample yield the same CDR3. The chain carries TRBV6-5 and TRBJ2-2; 8 bases align to TRBD1. CDR1 is MNHEY and CDR2 is SVGAGI in the germline V gene. This CDR3 has 14 residues. V trimming: 7 bases; J trimming: 3 bases; junction bases outside the gene matches: 4. This CDR3 is CASMVTGDTGELFF. The CDR3 nucleotides are TGTGCCAGCATGGTGACAGGGGACACCGGGGAGCTGTTTTTT.

This chain joins TRBV19 and TRBJ1-5; 11 nucleotides line up with TRBD1. Per the germline V gene, CDR1 is LNHDA and CDR2 is SQIVND (reference sequence). Trimming at V came to 5 bases and at J to 4 bases, leaving 4 bases not matched to a gene. CDR3 length: 15 amino acids. CDR3 in DNA: TGTGCCAGTAGTTCGGACAGGGGGCGAAATCAGCCCCAGCATTTT. Translation gives CASSSDRGRNQPQHF.

A single count supports this clone. The chain combines TRBV10-2 with TRBJ2-5; 8 nucleotides line up with TRBD2. V trimming: 6 bases; J trimming: 7 bases; junction bases outside the gene matches: 16. CDR1 is WSHSY and CDR2 is SAAADI in the germline V gene. The CDR3 is 16 residues long. The DNA of the CDR3 is TGCGCCAGCAGGCGGGCCAGCGGGAGTGGTTGGGGGACCCAGTACTTC. Protein: CASRRASGSGWGTQYF.

The chain is built from TRBV9 and TRBJ2-6, with D possibly matching TRBD1 (6 bases). The CDR3 has 18 residues. Trimming took 0 bases from V and 0 from J, leaving 13 bases between them. Germline CDR1 reads SGDLS; CDR2 reads YYNGEE. CDR3 amino acids: CASSVAPGANSGANVLTF. The CDR3 DNA reads as TGTGCCAGCAGCGTAGCTCCAGGGGCCAACTCTGGGGCCAACGTCCTGACTTTC.

This clone has only one observation. The rearrangement joins TRBV18 to TRBJ2-1; the match to TRBD2 covers 14 bases. Trimming cost V 5 bases and J 2 bases; bases outside gene matches: 5. This CDR3 contains 17 residues. Germline-derived CDR1 and CDR2 are KGHSH and LQKENI. The CDR3 nucleotides are TGTGCCAGCTCATCCCGACTAGCGGGAGGGCCCTACAATGAGCAGTTCTTC. It is translated as CASSSRLAGGPYNEQFF.

The chain carries TRBV9 and TRBJ2-1, with TRBD2 matching 10 bases. CDR3 length: 15 amino acids. The V gene's germline CDR1 is SGDLS and CDR2 YYNGEE. Unmatched junction bases numbered 4, after V lost 1 base and J lost 6 bases. The CDR3 protein is CASSVSPSGGNEQFF. Written as DNA, the CDR3 is TGTGCCAGCAGCGTAAGTCCTAGCGGGGGCAATGAGCAGTTCTTC.

V usage is TRBV4-3 and J usage is TRBJ1-5; 7 nucleotides match TRBD1. CDR3 size: 14 residues. Germline CDR1 LGHNA, CDR2 YSLEER. The junction had 7 bases not matched to a gene; V was cut back by 4 bases and J by 7 bases. The CDR3 DNA reads TGCGCCAGCAGCCGAGAGACAGGGAGCCAGCCCCAGCATTTT. It translates to CASSRETGSQPQHF.

The chain couples TRBV29-1 to TRBJ2-7, with D possibly matching TRBD1 (6 bases). Trimming stripped 4 bases from V and 2 bases from J, with 15 bases between. This CDR3 has 14 residues. CDR1 is SQVTM, CDR2 ANQGSEA, per germline. Here the CDR3 DNA reads TGCAGCGTTGTGCGGTCAGGGGACACCTACGAGCAGTACTTC. It specifies CSVVRSGDTYEQYF.

The chain joins TRBV28 to TRBJ2-7, with D tentatively TRBD1 (6 bases). The germline V gene has CDR1 MDHEN and CDR2 SYDVKM. Trimming shortened V by 1 base and J by 5 bases, and 21 bases separated the two germline ends. The CDR3 contains 17 residues. In DNA form, the CDR3 reads TGTGCCAGCAGTTTATTTTTCAGGGGCAGGGGTTTTCACGAGCAGTACTTC. It is translated as CASSLFFRGRGFHEQYF.

V is TRBV4-1 and J is TRBJ2-7; 8 nucleotides line up with TRBD1. The CDR3 has 15 residues. J gave up 3 bases and V 0 bases, and 4 bases lay outside the gene matches. Germline V lookup: CDR1 MGHRA, CDR2 YSYEKL. Here the CDR3 reads CASSQDPTGVYEQYF. The CDR3 DNA reads TGCGCCAGCAGCCAAGATCCGACAGGGGTCTACGAGCAGTACTTC.